This T cell receptor (beta chain) was profiled in a study of vaccination effects on CD4 cells after COVID-19 (dated by TCRdb to between 2020 and 2023). Regarding the research as a whole: Each participant got two doses of an mRNA SARS-CoV-2 vaccine, either BNT162b2 or mRNA-1273. Pre-vaccine samples from two convalescent patients were drawn 16 days and one week before the first dose, 142 and 148 days after COVID-19 diagnosis. In the study, cultures from other donors were sequenced using the Oncomine TCR Beta short-read assay on an Illumina iSeq 100. Altogether, some ten COVID-19 convalescent patients and a handful of SARS-CoV-2-naive healthy vaccine recipients made up the full study. SARS-CoV-2 spike-specific CD4+ TCR repertoires were compared before and after mRNA vaccination in COVID-19 convalescent patients and in infection-naive vaccine recipients.

What the authors observed across the whole study: Both infection-induced and vaccine-induced clones contracted markedly at late post-vaccination timepoints, which is consistent with waning T cell responses. Among convalescent patients, the spike-reactive repertoire after vaccination was made up mainly of new vaccine-induced clones that were largely distinct from the clones induced by infection. The study was limited by a small number of convalescent patients, and early post-infection timepoints were lacking.

The library was generated by the immunoSEQ multiplex PCR assay. DNA from the cultured and isolated CD4+ T cells underwent TCR beta CDR3 sequencing. On the authors' methods: Non-productive TCR sequences were removed, reads were trimmed to the CDR3 region, and CDR3s of at least 7 amino acids were retained. The MANAFEST web app was used to identify antigen-specific clonotypes by comparing expansion in peptide wells with expansion in reference cultures. For clones to be considered positive, expansion at FDR<0.05 versus reference and all other wells, an odds ratio above 5, and a frequency above 0.1% in two replicate wells were required. A clonotype was defined as cross-reactive if the clonotype was significantly expanded both in SARS-CoV-2 spike wells and in at least one common cold coronavirus spike condition. Using the stringdist R package, CDR3 similarity was measured by Levenshtein distance, and unrooted trees were constructed with ape in R 3.6.1. TCRdb retrieved this table from immuneACCESS and kept in-frame rearrangements only. Not all clones are present; in checked studies, unresolved V genes account for under half, and no reason is known for the remainder. The DNA gave D and trimming, while V, J and clone size come from that table. Counted in this sample were tens of thousands of clones; roughly three quarters of them appeared once. The top ten constitute around 5% of the sample.

As to this clone: No cognate antigen has been identified for it. No clone much larger than this one lies a single base away; base qualities are absent.

CDR1 SGHRS and CDR2 YFSETQ are derived from the germline V gene. Taken from cysteine to phenylalanine, the CDR3 has 15 residues. Here the CDR3 DNA is all that survives: 45 bases in frame from base 1. Trimming takes 4 bases from V and 4 bases from J, and the germline ends sit 14 bases apart. In the ViraFEST assay, PBMC were stimulated with viral peptide pools, and TCR sequencing was then used to find antigen-specific CD4+ T cell clonotypes based on their expansion. After about 10 days of culture, CD4+ T cells were isolated with the EasySep CD4+ T cell isolation kit. Convalescent patients had PCR-confirmed SARS-CoV-2 infection between March and December 2020, before Alpha, Beta and Delta variants emerged in the United States. Each well held two million PBMC cultured in IMDM containing approximately 5.3% human AB serum, 8.5 to 10 IU/ml IL-2 and gentamicin, along with around 11 ug/ml peptides. For the negative control culture condition, an HIV-1 Nef peptide pool was used. On days 3 and 7, half of the culture medium was replaced with fresh IL-2-containing medium. Unless noted otherwise, every peptide stimulation condition was cultured in triplicate wells. PBMC were separated from whole blood using Ficoll-Paque Plus gradient centrifugation and were then either cryopreserved at -140C or used fresh. The QIAamp micro DNA kit was used to extract genomic DNA from the cultured CD4+ T cells.

The sequencing here drew on CD4+ T cells from PBMCs cultured with HIV peptides, taken before COVID-19 vaccination. Reading the label with the study, this specimen's cell subset or site is: HIV-1 Nef peptide pool negative control/reference culture. The TCR comes from a human donor who had a prior SARS-CoV-2 infection. This sequence uses TRBV5-1 and TRBJ1-4; TRBD1 could be the D gene, as 5 bases match. The CDR3 in this case is CASSVYGRGNEKLFF. Read as DNA, the sequence is TGCGCCAGCAGCGTTTACGGAAGGGGTAATGAAAAACTGTTTTTT.